This TCR beta chain comes out of a study of T cell repertoires in ileal Crohn's disease. The CDR3 has 17 amino acids. CDR1 and CDR2 (germline): KGHSH, LQKENI. V lost 3 bases, J lost 2 bases, and 19 bases lay in between. Study findings and constraints: Mucosal expansions were suggested to be mainly CD8 T cells.

Sequencing used immunoSEQ multiplex PCR; TCRdb keeps in-frame clones, though not all of them. The sample records about 4,500 clones, nearly 85% being singletons. Points on this clone: Antigen specificity is unknown.

Time point denoted: neoterminal ileum biopsy at postoperative endoscopy, about 6 months after surgery. The V call is TRBV18, the J call TRBJ1-1, with D perhaps matching TRBD1 (6 bases). The clonotype originates from an adult with Crohn's disease. What was sequenced was ileal tissue. DNA of the CDR3: TGTGCCAGCTCACCCATTATGGCGGGACACGGTAACACTGAAGCTTTCTTT. Translation: CASSPIMAGHGNTEAFF.